Below, 3 T cell receptor beta chains from the same sample are listed, as sequenced in a study of blood T cell repertoires in COVID-19 (dated by TCRdb to the early 2020s). Libraries were built with the immunoSEQ multiplex PCR assay. Drawn from immuneACCESS, this table holds only the in-frame rearrangements with V and J called that TCRdb kept. Clones are partly lost; checked studies trace under half to an unresolved V gene and leave the rest unexplained. This sample gives 150,000 to 200,000 clones in total; 75% to 85% of them show up just once. Of the sample, 15% is held by the ten largest clones. Sequencing used PBMCs or T cells enriched from blood (not recorded which). The receptors derive from a man in his fifties or sixties who had recovered from COVID-19.

V and J are TRBV6-5 and TRBJ2-7, with 8 positions matching TRBD1. V shed 0 bases, J shed 0 bases, and the junction held 4 bases outside the gene matches. CDR1 is MNHEY, CDR2 SVGAGI, per germline. This CDR3 comprises 16 residues. The CDR3 nucleotides are TGTGCCAGCAGTTACTCGGACAGGGAGAACTCCTACGAGCAGTACTTC. It translates to CASSYSDRENSYEQYF.

The chain links TRBV28 to TRBJ2-1; 8 bases fit TRBD1. The CDR3 is 16 amino acids. The germline V gene encodes CDR1 MDHEN and CDR2 SYDVKM. V dropped 1 base and J dropped 6; count of bases not matched to a gene: 8. CDR3 nucleotides: TGTGCCAGCAGTTTATTAGGTCAGGGGGCGACCAATGAGCAGTTCTTC. Its protein product is CASSLLGQGATNEQFF.

V usage is TRBV2 and J usage is TRBJ2-5, with TRBD2 matching 8 bases. Per germline, CDR1 SNHLY and CDR2 FYNNEI. With 7 bases clipped from V and 5 bases from J, the junction kept 9 bases outside the gene matches. This CDR3 has 14 residues. CDR3: CASTGTRSVETQYF. CDR3 nucleotides: TGTGCCAGCACCGGGACTAGATCGGTCGAGACCCAGTACTTC.